This T cell receptor beta chain was obtained from a study of OX40 agonist ivuxolimab in advanced cancers. Study in general: Every 2 weeks, patients got intravenous ivuxolimab at one of six dose levels (0.01-10 mg/kg). The mean age was approximately 56 years, ranging from about 20 to 85, with about 87% of participants male.

TCRdb's table, derived via immunoSEQ multiplex PCR, lists solely in-frame clones and lacks some. The sample lists just over 90,000 clones, 94% occurring once. Sequences were derived from CD4+ or CD8+ T cells sorted from blood, sampled in a trial of the OX40 agonist ivuxolimab. The TCR comes from an adult with an advanced solid tumor such as melanoma, head and neck, liver or kidney cancer.

DNA of the CDR3: TGTGCCAGCAGTCCCGGGACTAGCGGGGCCTTTAGCACAGATACGCAGTATTTT. This sequence encodes CASSPGTSGAFSTDTQYF. The chain uses TRBV27 and TRBJ2-3; TRBD2 aligns across 13 bases. This CDR3 spans 18 amino acids. Per the germline V gene, CDR1 is MNHEY and CDR2 is SMNVEV (reference sequence). V lost 5 bases and J lost 0; bases outside the gene matches: 8.